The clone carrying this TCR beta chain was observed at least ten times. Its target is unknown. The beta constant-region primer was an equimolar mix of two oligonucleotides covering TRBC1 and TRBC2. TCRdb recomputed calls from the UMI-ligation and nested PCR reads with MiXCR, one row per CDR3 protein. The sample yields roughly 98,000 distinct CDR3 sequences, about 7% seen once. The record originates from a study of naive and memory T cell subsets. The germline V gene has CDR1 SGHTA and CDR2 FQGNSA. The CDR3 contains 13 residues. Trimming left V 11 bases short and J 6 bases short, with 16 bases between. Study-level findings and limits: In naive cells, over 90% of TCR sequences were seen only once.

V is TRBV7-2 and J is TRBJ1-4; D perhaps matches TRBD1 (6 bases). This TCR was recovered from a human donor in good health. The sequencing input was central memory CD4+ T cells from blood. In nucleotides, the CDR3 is TGTGCCGTATCGACAGGACGTGATGAAAAACTGTTTTTT. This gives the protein CAVSTGRDEKLFF.